This T cell receptor beta chain was retrieved from a study of human T cells and chemical hapten exposure. Overall study context: Sensitizing treatment utilized 2% DPC over a 2 cm by 2 cm portion of upper inner arm skin.

Each cDNA molecule in the library carried unique molecular identifiers. Per the original data handling: Sample-level TCR yields exhibited a median of around 100,000, with a range of roughly 20,000 to 750,000. TCRdb analysed the RACE reads with MiXCR anew, one entry per CDR3 protein. What appears here as the V and J calls and clone size reflects TCRdb's work, not the paper's. The sample contains around 60,000 distinct CDR3 sequences, about 6.7% of which appear only once. Study-wide findings and caveats: Against controls, expanded TCRs gave rise to significantly more large CDR3 similarity clusters.

Regarding time point: pre-sensitization, week 0. Sample treatment: therapeutic diphenylcyclopropenone sensitization with weekly scalp DPC. This clonotype was counted a few times. The antigen is unknown. One end of the junction is discordant with germline, which a read error may explain. The CDR3 contains 14 residues. The germline gives CDR1 SGHDT, CDR2 YYEEEE. The V gene is TRBV5-6, the J gene TRBJ1-2, with 8 bases fitting TRBD1. This TCR derives from a young woman with alopecia areata. Some clones in this sample may be carry-over from other donors' samples. The specimen was whole blood, collected in connection with sensitization to the hapten diphenylcyclopropenone (DPC). The CDR3: CASSLSQGARGDTF. CDR3 sequence (DNA): TGTGCCAGCAGCTTGAGCCAGGGGGCGCGTGGCGACACCTTC.